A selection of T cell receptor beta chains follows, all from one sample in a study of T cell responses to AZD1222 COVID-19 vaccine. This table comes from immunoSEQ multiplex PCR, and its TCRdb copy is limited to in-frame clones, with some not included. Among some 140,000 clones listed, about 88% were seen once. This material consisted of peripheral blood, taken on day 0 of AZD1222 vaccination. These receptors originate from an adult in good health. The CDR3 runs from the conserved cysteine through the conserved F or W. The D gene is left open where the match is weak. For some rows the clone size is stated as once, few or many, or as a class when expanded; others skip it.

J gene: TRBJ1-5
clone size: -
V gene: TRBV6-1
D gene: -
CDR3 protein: CASSEGPLLNGQPQHF
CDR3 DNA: TGTGCCAGCAGTGAAGGTCCCCTACTGAACGGGCAGCCCCAGCATTTT

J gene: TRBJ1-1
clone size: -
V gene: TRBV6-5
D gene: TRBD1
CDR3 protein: CASRQGQGTEAFF
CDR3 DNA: TGTGCCAGCAGGCAGGGACAGGGGACTGAAGCTTTCTTT

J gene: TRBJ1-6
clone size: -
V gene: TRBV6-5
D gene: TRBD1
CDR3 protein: CASSYSRDSNSPLHF
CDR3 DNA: TGTGCCAGCAGTTACTCGAGGGACAGTAATTCACCCCTCCACTTT

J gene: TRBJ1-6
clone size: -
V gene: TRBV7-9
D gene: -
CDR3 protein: CASSSATLHNSPLHF
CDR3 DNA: TGTGCCAGCAGCTCCGCGACTCTCCATAATTCACCCCTCCACTTT

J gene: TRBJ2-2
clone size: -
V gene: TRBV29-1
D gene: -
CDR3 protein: CSVGVVGELFF
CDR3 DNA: TGCAGCGTTGGAGTAGTGGGGGAGCTGTTTTTT

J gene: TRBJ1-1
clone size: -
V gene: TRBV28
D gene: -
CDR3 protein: CASTVMWGSTEAFF
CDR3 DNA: TGTGCCAGCACCGTGATGTGGGGCTCCACTGAAGCTTTCTTT

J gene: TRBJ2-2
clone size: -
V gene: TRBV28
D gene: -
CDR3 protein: CASSLNAQTNTGELFF
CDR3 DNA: TGTGCCAGCAGTTTAAATGCCCAAACGAACACCGGGGAGCTGTTTTTT

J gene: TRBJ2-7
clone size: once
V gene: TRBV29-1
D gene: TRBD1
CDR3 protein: CSVRQGLGEQYF
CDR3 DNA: TGCAGCGTCAGACAGGGGTTAGGGGAGCAGTACTTC

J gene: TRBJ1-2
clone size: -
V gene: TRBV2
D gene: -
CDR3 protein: CASSEDAVSYGYTF
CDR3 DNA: TGTGCCAGCAGTGAGGACGCAGTTTCCTATGGCTACACCTTC

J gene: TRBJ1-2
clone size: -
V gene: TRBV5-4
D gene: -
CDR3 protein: CASSLEDSLQGYTF
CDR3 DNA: TGTGCCAGCAGCTTGGAGGACAGCCTACAAGGCTACACCTTC

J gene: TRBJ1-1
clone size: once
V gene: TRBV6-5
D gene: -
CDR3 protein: CASTPGTANTEAFF
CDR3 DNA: TGTGCCAGCACTCCAGGGACGGCGAACACTGAAGCTTTCTTT

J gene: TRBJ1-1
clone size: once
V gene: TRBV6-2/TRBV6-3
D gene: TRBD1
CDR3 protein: CASSRSSGGTEAFF
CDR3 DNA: TGTGCCAGCAGTAGATCGTCAGGGGGTACTGAAGCTTTCTTT

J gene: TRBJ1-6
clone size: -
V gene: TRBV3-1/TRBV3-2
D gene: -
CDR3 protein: CASMDGNSPLHF
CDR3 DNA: TGTGCCAGTATGGACGGAAATTCACCCCTCCACTTT